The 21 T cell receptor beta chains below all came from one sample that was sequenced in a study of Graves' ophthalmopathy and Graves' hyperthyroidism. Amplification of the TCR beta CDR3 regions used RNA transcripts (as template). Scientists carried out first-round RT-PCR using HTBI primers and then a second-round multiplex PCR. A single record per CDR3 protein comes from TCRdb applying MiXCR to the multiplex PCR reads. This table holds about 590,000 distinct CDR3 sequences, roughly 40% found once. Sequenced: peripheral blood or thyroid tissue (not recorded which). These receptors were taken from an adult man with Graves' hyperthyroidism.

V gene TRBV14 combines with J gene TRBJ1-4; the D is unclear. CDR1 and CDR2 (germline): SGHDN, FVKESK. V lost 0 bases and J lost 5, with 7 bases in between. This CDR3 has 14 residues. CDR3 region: CASSQEPANEKLFF. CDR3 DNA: TGTGCCAGCAGCCAAGAGCCGGCGAATGAAAAACTGTTTTTT.

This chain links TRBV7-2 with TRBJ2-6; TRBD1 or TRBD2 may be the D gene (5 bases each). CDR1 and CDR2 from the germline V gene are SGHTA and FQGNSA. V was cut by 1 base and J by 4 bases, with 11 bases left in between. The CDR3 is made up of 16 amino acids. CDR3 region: CASSLEQGPGANVLTF. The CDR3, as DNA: TGTGCCAGCAGCTTAGAGCAGGGACCAGGGGCCAACGTCCTGACTTTC.

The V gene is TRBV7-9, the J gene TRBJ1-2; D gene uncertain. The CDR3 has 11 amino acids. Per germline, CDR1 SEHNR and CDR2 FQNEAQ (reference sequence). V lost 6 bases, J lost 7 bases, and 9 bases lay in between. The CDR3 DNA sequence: TGTGCCAGCAGGTCGGACCCTGGCTACACCTTC. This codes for CASRSDPGYTF.

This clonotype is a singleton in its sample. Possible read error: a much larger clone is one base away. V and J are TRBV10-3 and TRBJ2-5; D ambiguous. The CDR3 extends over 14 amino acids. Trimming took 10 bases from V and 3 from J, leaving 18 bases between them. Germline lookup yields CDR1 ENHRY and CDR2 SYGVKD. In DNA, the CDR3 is TGTGCCAGCCGTTCCCGACTGAGGAAAGAGACCCAGTACTTC. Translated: CASRSRLRKETQYF.

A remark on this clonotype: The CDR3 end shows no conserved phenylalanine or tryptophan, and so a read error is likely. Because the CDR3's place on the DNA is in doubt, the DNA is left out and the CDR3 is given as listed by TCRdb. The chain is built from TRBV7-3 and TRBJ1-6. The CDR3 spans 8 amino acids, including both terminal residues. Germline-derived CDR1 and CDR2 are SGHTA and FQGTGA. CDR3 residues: CASSFGGL.

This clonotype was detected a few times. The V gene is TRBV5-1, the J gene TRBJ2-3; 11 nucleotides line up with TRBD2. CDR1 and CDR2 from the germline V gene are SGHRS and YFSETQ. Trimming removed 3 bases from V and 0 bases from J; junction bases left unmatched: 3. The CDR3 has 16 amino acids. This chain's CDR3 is CASSWGLAVSTDTQYF. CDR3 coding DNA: TGCGCCAGCAGCTGGGGACTAGCGGTTAGCACAGATACGCAGTATTTT.

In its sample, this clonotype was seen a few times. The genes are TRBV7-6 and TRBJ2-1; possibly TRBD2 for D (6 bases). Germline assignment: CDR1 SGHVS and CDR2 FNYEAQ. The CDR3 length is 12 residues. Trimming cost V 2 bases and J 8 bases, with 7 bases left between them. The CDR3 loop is CASSLWGDEQFF. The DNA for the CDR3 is TGTGCCAGCAGCTTATGGGGGGATGAGCAGTTCTTC.

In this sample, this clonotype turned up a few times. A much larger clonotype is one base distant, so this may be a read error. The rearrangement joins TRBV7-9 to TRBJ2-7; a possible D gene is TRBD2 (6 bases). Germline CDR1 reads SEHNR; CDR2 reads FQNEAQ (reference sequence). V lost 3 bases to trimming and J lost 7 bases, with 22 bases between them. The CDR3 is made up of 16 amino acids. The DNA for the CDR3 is TGTGCCAGCAGCTTGAGGCGGGGAGCAGACAACAATGAGCAGTACTTC. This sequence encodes CASSLRRGADNNEQYF.

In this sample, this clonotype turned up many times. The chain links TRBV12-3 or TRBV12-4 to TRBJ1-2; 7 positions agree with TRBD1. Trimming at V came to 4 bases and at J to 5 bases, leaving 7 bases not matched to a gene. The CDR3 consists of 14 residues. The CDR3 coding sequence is TGTGCCAGCAGTTCCACAGGGGCTCATTATGGCTACACCTTC. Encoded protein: CASSSTGAHYGYTF.

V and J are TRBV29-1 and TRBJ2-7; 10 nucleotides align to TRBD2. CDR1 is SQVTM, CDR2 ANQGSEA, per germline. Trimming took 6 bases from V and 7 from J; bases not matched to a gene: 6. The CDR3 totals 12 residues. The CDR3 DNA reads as TGCAGCGTGTCTAGCGGGAGTTGGGAGCAGTACTTC. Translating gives CSVSSGSWEQYF.

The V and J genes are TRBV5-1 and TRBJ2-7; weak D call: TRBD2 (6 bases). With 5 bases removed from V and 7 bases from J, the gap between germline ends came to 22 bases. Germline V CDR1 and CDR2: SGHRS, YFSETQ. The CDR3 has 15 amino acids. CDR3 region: CASSDIGQGGNEQYF. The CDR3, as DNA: TGCGCCAGCAGTGACATTGGACAAGGAGGGAATGAGCAGTACTTC.

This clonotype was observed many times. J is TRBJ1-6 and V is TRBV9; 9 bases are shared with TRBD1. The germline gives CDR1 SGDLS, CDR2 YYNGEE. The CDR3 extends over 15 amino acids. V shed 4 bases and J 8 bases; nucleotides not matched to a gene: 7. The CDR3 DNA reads TGTGCCAGCAGCCCCCGGACAGGGGCTGATTCACCCCTCCACTTT. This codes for CASSPRTGADSPLHF.

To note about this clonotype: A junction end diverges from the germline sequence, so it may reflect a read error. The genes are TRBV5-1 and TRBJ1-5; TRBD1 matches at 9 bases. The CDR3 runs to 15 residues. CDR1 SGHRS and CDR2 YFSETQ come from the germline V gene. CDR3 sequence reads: CASSLEGTGTQPQHF. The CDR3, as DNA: TGTGCCAGCAGCTTGGAGGGGACAGGGACTCAGCCCCAGCATTTT. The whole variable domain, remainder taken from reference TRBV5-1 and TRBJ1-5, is KAGVTQTPRYLIKTRGQQVTLSCSPISGHRSVSWYQQTPGQGLQFLFEYFSETQRNKGNFPGRFSGRQFSNSRSEMNVSTLELGDSALYLCASSLEGTGTQPQHFGDGTRLSIL.

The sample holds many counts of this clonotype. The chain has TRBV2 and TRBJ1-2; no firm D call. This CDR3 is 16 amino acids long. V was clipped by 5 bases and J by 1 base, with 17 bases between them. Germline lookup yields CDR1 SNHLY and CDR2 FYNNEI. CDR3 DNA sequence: TGTGCCAGCAGTTCAGGAAGAGGGCCTCTTAACTATGGCTACACCTTC. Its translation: CASSSGRGPLNYGYTF.

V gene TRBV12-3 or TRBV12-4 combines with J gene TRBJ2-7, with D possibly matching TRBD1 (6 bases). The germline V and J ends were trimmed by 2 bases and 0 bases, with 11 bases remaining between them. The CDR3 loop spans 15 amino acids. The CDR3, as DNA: TGTGCCAGCAGTTTACAGGGGCCCCCCTCCTACGAGCAGTACTTC. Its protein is CASSLQGPPSYEQYF.

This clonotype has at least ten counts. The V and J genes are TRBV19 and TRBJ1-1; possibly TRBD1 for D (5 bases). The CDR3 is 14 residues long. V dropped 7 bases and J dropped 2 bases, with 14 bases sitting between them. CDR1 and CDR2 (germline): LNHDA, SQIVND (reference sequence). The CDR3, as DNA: TGTGCCAGTAATAGCCAGGGAGATAACACTGAAGCTTTCTTT. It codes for CASNSQGDNTEAFF.

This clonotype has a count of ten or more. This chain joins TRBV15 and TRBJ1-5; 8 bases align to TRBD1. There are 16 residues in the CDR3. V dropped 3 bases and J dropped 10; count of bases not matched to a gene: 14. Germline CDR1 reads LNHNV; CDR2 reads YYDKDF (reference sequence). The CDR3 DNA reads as TGTGCCACCAGCAGTCTTGAAGACAGGGGAAGCTCTCCCCAGCATTTT. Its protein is CATSSLEDRGSSPQHF.

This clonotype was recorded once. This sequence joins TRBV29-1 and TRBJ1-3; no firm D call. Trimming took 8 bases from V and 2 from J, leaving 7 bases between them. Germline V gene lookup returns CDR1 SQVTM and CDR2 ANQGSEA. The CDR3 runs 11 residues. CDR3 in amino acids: CSLGTGNTIYF. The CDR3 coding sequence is TGCAGCCTGGGCACTGGAAACACCATATATTTT.

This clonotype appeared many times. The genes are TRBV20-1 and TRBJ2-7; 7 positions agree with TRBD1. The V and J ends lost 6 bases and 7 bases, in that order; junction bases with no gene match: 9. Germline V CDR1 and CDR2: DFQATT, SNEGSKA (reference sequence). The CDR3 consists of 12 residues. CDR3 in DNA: TGCAGTGCAGATGACAGGGTCGAAGAGCAGTACTTC. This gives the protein CSADDRVEEQYF.

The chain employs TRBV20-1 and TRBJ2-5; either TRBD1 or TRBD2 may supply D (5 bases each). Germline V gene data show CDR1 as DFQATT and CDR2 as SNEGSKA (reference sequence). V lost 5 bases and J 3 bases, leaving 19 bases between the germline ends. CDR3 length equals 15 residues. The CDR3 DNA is TGCAGTGCTGACCCCGGGACGGTCATCAAAGAGACCCAGTACTTC. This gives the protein CSADPGTVIKETQYF.

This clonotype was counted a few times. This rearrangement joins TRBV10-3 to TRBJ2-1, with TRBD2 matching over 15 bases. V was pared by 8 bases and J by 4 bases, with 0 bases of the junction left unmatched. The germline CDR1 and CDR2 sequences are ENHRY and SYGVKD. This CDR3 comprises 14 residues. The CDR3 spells CAIGTSGGYNEQFF. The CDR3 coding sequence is TGTGCCATCGGGACTAGCGGGGGGTACAATGAGCAGTTCTTC.